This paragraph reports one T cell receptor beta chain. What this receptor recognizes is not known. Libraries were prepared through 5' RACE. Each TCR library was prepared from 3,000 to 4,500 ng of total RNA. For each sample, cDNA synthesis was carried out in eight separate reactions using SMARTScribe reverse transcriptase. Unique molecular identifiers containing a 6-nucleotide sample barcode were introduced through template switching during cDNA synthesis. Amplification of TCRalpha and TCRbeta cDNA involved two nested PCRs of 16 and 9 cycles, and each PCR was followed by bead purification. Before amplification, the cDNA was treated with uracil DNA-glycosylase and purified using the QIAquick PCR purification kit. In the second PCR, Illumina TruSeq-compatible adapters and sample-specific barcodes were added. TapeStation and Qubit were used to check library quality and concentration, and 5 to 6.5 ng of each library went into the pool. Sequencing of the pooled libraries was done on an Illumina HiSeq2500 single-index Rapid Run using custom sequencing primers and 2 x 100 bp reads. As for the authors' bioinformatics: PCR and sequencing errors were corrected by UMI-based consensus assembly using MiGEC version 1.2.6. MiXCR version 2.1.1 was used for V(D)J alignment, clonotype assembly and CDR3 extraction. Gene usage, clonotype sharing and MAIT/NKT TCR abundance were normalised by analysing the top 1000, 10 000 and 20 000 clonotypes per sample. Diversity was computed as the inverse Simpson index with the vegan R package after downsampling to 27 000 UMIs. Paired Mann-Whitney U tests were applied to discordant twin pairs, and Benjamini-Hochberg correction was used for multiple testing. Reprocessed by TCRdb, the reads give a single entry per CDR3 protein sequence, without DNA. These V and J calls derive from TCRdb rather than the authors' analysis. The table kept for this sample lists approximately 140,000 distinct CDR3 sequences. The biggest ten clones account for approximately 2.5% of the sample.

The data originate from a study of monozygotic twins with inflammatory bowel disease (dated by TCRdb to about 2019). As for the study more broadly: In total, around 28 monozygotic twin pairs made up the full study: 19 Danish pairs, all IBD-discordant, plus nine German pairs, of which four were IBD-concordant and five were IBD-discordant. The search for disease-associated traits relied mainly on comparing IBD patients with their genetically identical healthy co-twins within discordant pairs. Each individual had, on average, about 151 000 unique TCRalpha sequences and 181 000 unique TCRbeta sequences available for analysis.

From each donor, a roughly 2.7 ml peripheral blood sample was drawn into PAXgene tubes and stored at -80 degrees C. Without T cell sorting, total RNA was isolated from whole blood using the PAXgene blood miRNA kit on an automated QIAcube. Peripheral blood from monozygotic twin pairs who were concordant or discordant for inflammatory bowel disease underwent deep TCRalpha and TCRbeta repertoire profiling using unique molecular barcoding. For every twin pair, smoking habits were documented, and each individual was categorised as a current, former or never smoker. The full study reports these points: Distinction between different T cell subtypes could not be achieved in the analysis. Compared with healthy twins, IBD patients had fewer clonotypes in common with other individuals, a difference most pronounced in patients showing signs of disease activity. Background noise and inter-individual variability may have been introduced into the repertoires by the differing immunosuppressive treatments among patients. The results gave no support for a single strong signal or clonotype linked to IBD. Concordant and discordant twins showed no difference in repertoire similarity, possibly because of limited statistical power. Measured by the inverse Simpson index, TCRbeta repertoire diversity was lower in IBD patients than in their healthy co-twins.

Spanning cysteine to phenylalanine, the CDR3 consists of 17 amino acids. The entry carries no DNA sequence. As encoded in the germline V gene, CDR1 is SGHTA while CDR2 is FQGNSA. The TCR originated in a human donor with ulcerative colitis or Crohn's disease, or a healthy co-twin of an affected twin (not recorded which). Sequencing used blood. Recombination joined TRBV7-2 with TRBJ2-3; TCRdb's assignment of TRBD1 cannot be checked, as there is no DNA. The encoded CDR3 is CASSLVGGGAGTDTQYF.